This T cell receptor beta chain was identified in a study of read filtering for tumor transcriptome and immune sequencing. In the study overall: After DNase treatment, RNA was made into whole-transcriptome libraries.

The library was built from around 0.4 ug RNA with molecular barcoded adaptors for alpha/delta and beta/gamma chains. TCRdb redid the calling of the reads with MiXCR, one entry per CDR3 protein. Here the sample spans 75,000 to 95,000 distinct CDR3 sequences, approximately 21% being singletons. This clonotype was recorded at least ten times. This CDR3 comprises 19 residues. CDR1 and CDR2 (germline): MDHEN, SYDVKM. Trimming took 5 bases from V and 10 from J; bases not matched to a gene: 18. The chain couples TRBV28 to TRBJ2-1; 15 bases are shared with TRBD2. This TCR came from a donor at least 40 years old with multiple myeloma. The sequencing sample was made of a population of CD138-negative cells sorted from bone marrow. The CDR3 reads CASSAQWTSGGAGSEEQFF. CDR3 in DNA: TGTGCCAGCAGTGCCCAATGGACTAGCGGGGGGGCTGGCTCAGAAGAGCAGTTCTTC.